The rows below give T cell receptor beta chains drawn from one sample of a study of blood T cell repertoires in COVID-19. The repertoire was sequenced with immunoSEQ multiplex PCR; TCRdb's copy has only in-frame clones and lacks some. The sample holds around 70,000 clones; around 87% are singletons and the top ten take about a tenth. Sequencing was done on a sample of peripheral blood. These receptors all come from a young woman with acute or convalescent COVID-19. Both conserved end residues are part of each CDR3. Fields, in order: J gene, clone size, D gene, V gene, CDR3 DNA, CDR3 protein. D genes are given only for firm matches. Size is stated for part of the rows, as once, few or many counts, or as a class when the clone is expanded.

J: TRBJ2-1
size: .
D: TRBD1
V: TRBV5-1
DNA: TGCGCCAGCAGCTTGGCCGGGACAGCAACCTACAATGAGCAGTTCTTC
CDR3: CASSLAGTATYNEQFF

J: TRBJ2-1
size: .
D: .
V: TRBV6-5
DNA: TGTGCCAGCAGTCCCCAAAACAACTACAATGAGCAGTTCTTC
CDR3: CASSPQNNYNEQFF

J: TRBJ2-7
size: .
D: TRBD1
V: TRBV11-2
DNA: TGTGCCAGCAGCTTTCTTGGGAGAGGGGACAGCTCCTACGAGCAGTACTTC
CDR3: CASSFLGRGDSSYEQYF

J: TRBJ2-1
size: .
D: TRBD1
V: TRBV19
DNA: TGTGCCAGTAGTATGACAGGGAATGAGCAGTTCTTC
CDR3: CASSMTGNEQFF

J: TRBJ2-3
size: .
D: TRBD2
V: TRBV11-3
DNA: TGTGCCAGCAGCTTCGGGGGGGCCAAAGATACGCAGTATTTT
CDR3: CASSFGGAKDTQYF

J: TRBJ1-6
size: .
D: .
V: TRBV19
DNA: TGTGCCAGTAGTCCGGGTTGGGATTCACCCCTCCACTTT
CDR3: CASSPGWDSPLHF

J: TRBJ1-5
size: .
D: .
V: TRBV6-4
DNA: TGTGCCAGCAGTGTTCCGGGAATTAGCAATCAGCCCCAGCATTTT
CDR3: CASSVPGISNQPQHF

J: TRBJ1-4
size: .
D: .
V: TRBV4-1
DNA: TGCGCCAGCAGCCGTTTCCAGGGTTCTAATGAAAAACTGTTTTTT
CDR3: CASSRFQGSNEKLFF

J: TRBJ2-1
size: .
D: .
V: TRBV5-1
DNA: TGCGCCAGCAGCTTGGAGGCAGGGGCACACAATGAGCAGTTCTTC
CDR3: CASSLEAGAHNEQFF

J: TRBJ1-1
size: .
D: .
V: TRBV5-1
DNA: TGCGCCAGCAGCTTGCAACTAATGAACACTGAAGCTTTCTTT
CDR3: CASSLQLMNTEAFF

J: TRBJ1-2
size: few
D: .
V: TRBV4-3
DNA: TGCGCCAGCAGCCAAGATCTTAGCACAGGGAATGGCTACACCTTC
CDR3: CASSQDLSTGNGYTF

J: TRBJ2-7
size: .
D: TRBD1
V: TRBV6-2/TRBV6-3
DNA: TGTGCCAGCAGTTACGTCCCGGGACAGGGTCCCTACGAGCAGTACTTC
CDR3: CASSYVPGQGPYEQYF

J: TRBJ2-5
size: .
D: TRBD2
V: TRBV3-1/TRBV3-2
DNA: TGTGCCAGCAGCCACCCAAGCGGGGGGCCCGGGGTGACCCAGTACTTC
CDR3: CASSHPSGGPGVTQYF

J: TRBJ1-6
size: .
D: TRBD1
V: TRBV6-6
DNA: TGTGCCAGCAGTCGACCGGGACAGGGTGCGGATTCACCCCTCCACTTT
CDR3: CASSRPGQGADSPLHF

J: TRBJ1-5
size: .
D: .
V: TRBV2
DNA: TGTGCCAGCAGTGAACAGATTGGCCAGCCCCAGCATTTT
CDR3: CASSEQIGQPQHF

J: TRBJ2-2
size: .
D: .
V: TRBV10-3
DNA: TGTGCCATCAGTGAGAGACTCTCCGGGGAGCTGTTTTTT
CDR3: CAISERLSGELFF

J: TRBJ2-3
size: .
D: TRBD2
V: TRBV10-1
DNA: TGCGCCAGCAGTGAGTCGCTCGAAGAACTAGCGGGGGGGCTAAGGGATACGCAGTATTTT
CDR3: CASSESLEELAGGLRDTQYF

J: TRBJ1-1
size: .
D: .
V: TRBV7-2
DNA: TGTGCCAGCAGCCAAAGCGGGCACAGTGGGGCTGAAGCTTTCTTT
CDR3: CASSQSGHSGAEAFF

J: TRBJ2-2
size: .
D: .
V: TRBV12-3/TRBV12-4
DNA: TGTGCCAGCCGGGTGGTCCCCGGGGAGCTGTTTTTT
CDR3: CASRVVPGELFF

J: TRBJ1-4
size: .
D: .
V: TRBV10-2
DNA: TGCGCCAGCAGTGATCGCAGGGGAATGGAAAAACTGTTTTTT
CDR3: CASSDRRGMEKLFF